Below, one TCR beta chain is given with its context. This specimen comes from a study of blood T cell repertoires in COVID-19. Study overall: Acute and convalescent COVID-19 samples came from the United States, Italy and Spain. The cDNA or gDNA used as material had been derived from T cells, B-cell-depleted T cells, or PBMCs.

CDR3 length: 16 amino acids. Trimming removed 9 bases from V and 5 bases from J; junction bases left unmatched: 15. Germline V gives CDR1 KGHDR, CDR2 SFDVKD. In the authors' workflow: The assay estimated nucleated cells by amplifying reference gene primers. Assay: immunoSEQ multiplex PCR; the TCRdb copy retains only in-frame clones and omits some. V and J calls and clone size are as listed in that table; D and trimming were resolved from the DNA. Of roughly 200,000 clones detected, more than 80% appear once; the ten largest clones hold around 7.8%. The receptor's source is a woman aged 55-70 years with acute or convalescent COVID-19. V and J are TRBV24-1 and TRBJ2-3, with 8 nucleotides matching TRBD2. Sequences were obtained from peripheral blood. CDR3 region: CATFRMGLDSQDTQYF. The DNA of the CDR3 is TGTGCCACCTTCAGAATGGGACTAGATTCACAAGATACGCAGTATTTT.